These T cell receptor beta chains were read from a single sample in a study of T cell responses to AZD1222 COVID-19 vaccine. Produced via immunoSEQ multiplex PCR; TCRdb's table is partial and in-frame only. The sample shows some 190,000 clones, about 90% of them seen only once. This specimen was peripheral blood, taken 28 days after the second AZD1222 dose. Receptors were obtained from an adult who received the AZD1222 COVID-19 vaccine. The CDR3 runs from the conserved cysteine through the conserved F or W. D genes are given only for firm matches. Some rows mark clone size as missing; the rest say once, few, many or name a class of expanded clone.

d_gene	abundance	v_gene	j_gene	CDR3nt	CDR3aa
TRBD2	NA	TRBV11-3	TRBJ2-2	TGTGCCAGCAGCTTAGGTTCTAGCGGGAGCACCGGGGAGCTGTTTTTT	CASSLGSSGSTGELFF
TRBD1	NA	TRBV11-3	TRBJ1-6	TGTGCCAGCAGCTCGGGACAGCCCAATTCACCCCTCCACTTT	CASSSGQPNSPLHF
TRBD1	NA	TRBV19	TRBJ1-6	TGTGCCAGTAGTGCCTCCTGGGGACAGCTTAATTCACCCCTCCACTTT	CASSASWGQLNSPLHF
NA	NA	TRBV11-2	TRBJ1-1	TGTGCCAGCAAACGGGACACTGAAGCTTTCTTT	CASKRDTEAFF
TRBD2	once	TRBV7-2	TRBJ2-5	TGTGCCAGCAGCTATGGACTAGCGGGGGGGCCTGCCCAAGAGACCCAGTACTTC	CASSYGLAGGPAQETQYF
TRBD1	NA	TRBV6-5	TRBJ1-6	TGTGCCAGCAGTTTACAGGGGGTCCGCGGAAATTCACCCCTCCACTTT	CASSLQGVRGNSPLHF
TRBD2	NA	TRBV5-5	TRBJ2-1	TGTGCCAGCAGCTTACTAGCGGGGGGCAATGAGCAGTTCTTC	CASSLLAGGNEQFF
TRBD1	NA	TRBV6-5	TRBJ1-6	TGTGCCAGCAGTTACTCGCTGGACAGGGTTTCACCCCTCCACTTT	CASSYSLDRVSPLHF
NA	NA	TRBV6-5	TRBJ2-1	TGTGCCAGCAGACCCGATTACAATGAGCAGTTCTTC	CASRPDYNEQFF
NA	NA	TRBV27	TRBJ2-7	TGTGCCAGCAGTTTAAGCACCATTTCCTACGAGCAGTACTTC	CASSLSTISYEQYF
NA	once	TRBV5-1	TRBJ1-2	TGCGCCAGCAGCTTGGTTAGGACGACCTATGGCTACACCTTC	CASSLVRTTYGYTF
NA	NA	TRBV10-3	TRBJ2-1	TGTGCCATCAGTCAATCCAACTCCTACAATGAGCAGTTCTTC	CAISQSNSYNEQFF
NA	NA	TRBV15	TRBJ2-1	TGTGCCACCAGCAGACTAGAATCCCCGGACAGAAACAATGAGCAGTTCTTC	CATSRLESPDRNNEQFF
TRBD2	NA	TRBV6-4	TRBJ2-3	TGTGCCAGCAGTGACACTAGCGGGGGGGCAGATACGCAGTATTTT	CASSDTSGGADTQYF
NA	NA	TRBV5-5	TRBJ1-1	TGTGCCAGCAGCTACAGCTCTGGCACTGAAGCTTTCTTT	CASSYSSGTEAFF
TRBD1	NA	TRBV12-3/TRBV12-4	TRBJ1-1	TGTGCCAGCAGACGGGACAGGAGGGCTTTCTTT	CASRRDRRAFF